This T cell receptor beta chain was profiled in a study of T cell responses to AZD1222 COVID-19 vaccine (dated by TCRdb to 2020 to 2022). About the full investigation: TCR sequencing was performed for 230 to 250 trial participants, of whom roughly 200 were given two doses of AZD1222 and roughly 25 were given two doses of MenACWY control vaccine. Trial participants were enrolled by age into 18-55, 56-69 and 70-plus year subgroups, with about 150, 27 and 61 TCR-sequenced participants respectively. General conclusions and limits of the study: Participants were mostly white British and included more females than males, and it was suggested by the authors that clonal diversity may have been underestimated. A significant rise in spike-specific TCR breadth and depth was observed after two AZD1222 doses relative to day 0 and relative to MenACWY recipients. The 56-69-year group was small, and its depth increase did not reach significance, likely because of low power. Because no day 14 peak-response samples were available, repertoires were characterized only after the peak T cell response. The vaccine-associated CD4 TCRs covered the entire spike protein, and the dominant responses fell in regions 160-218 and 743-854. Only five to seven AZD1222 recipients were SARS-CoV-2 seropositive at baseline, limiting conclusions about previously exposed vaccinees. Reportedly, almost half of the unique spike-specific TCRs recognized epitopes lying outside the regions that are mutated in the B.1.351 and B.1.1.7 variants.

The CDR3 regions of human TCRbeta chains were analyzed by immunosequencing. In the source study's methods: TCRs in the repertoires were matched against a reference library of SARS-CoV-2-specific TCRs that had been generated with the MIRA antigen-specificity platform. Breadth meant the fraction of unique TCRs that were SARS-CoV-2-associated, whereas depth meant the fraction of total T cells that were SARS-CoV-2-associated. Using the MIRA data, each spike-specific TCR was assigned both to the spike region to which the TCR was reactive and to a CD4 or CD8 class. Log10-transformed breadth and depth values were compared by one-way ANOVA with Sidak's multiple comparisons tests. TCRdb stores this immuneACCESS table with in-frame sequences only. Part of the clones is absent; in the studies checked, under half of the shortfall reflects unresolved V genes, and no reason is known for the rest. The V and J calls and clone size were taken over from that table, and D and trimming were inferred from the DNA. The sample contains 150,000 or so clones, 85% to 95% of them found a single time. The ten most abundant clones make up roughly 5% of the sample.

Comments on this clone: Its antigen has not been determined. Base qualities were left out, and no much larger clone turns up one base away.

The CDR3 measures 16 amino acids from cysteine to phenylalanine. Of all the DNA, just the CDR3 is kept, 48 bases in frame from base 1. The germline V gene gives CDR1 as SGHTA and CDR2 as FQGNSA. Unmatched junction bases come to 11, with V trimmed by 7 bases and J by 0 bases. Sample time point, as interpreted from the label and publication: about 28 days (+/-7) after the second vaccine dose. AZD1222 recipients with second doses at about 4 weeks or about 12 weeks were pooled, because spike-specific TCR depth and breadth did not differ between schedules. Samples from vaccinated people were obtained from the UK trials COV001 and COV002, which included a single-blind randomized controlled phase 2/3 trial of AZD1222 (ChAdOx1 nCoV-19) in healthy adults. For TCRbeta chain sequencing, PBMC samples from trial participants were taken at day 0 and at day 28 after the second dose.

The sample was peripheral blood, taken 28 days after the second AZD1222 dose. The receptor was derived from an adult who received the AZD1222 COVID-19 vaccine. Recombination linked TRBV7-2 to TRBJ2-7; 8 bases in between match TRBD2. The CDR3 sequence is CASTLRASGYSYEQYF. The sequence in DNA is TGTGCCAGCACCCTACGGGCTAGCGGGTACTCCTACGAGCAGTACTTC.